What follows is one T cell receptor (beta chain) and its context. Its antigen is not identified. The entry originates in a study of T-cell reconstitution after alpha-beta-depleted transplantation in children. Broader study findings: Reports say that about two months after transplant, the alpha-beta T cells came out of several hundred graft clones that had expanded. T-cell counts and diversity at one year post-transplant came mainly from newly produced T cells. The high TCRbeta diversity at day 60 in some patients came from surviving recipient T cells and thymic progenitors.

Library preparation (for TCRbeta) was performed with unique molecular identifiers. TCRdb reanalysed the PCR reads using MiXCR and keeps one entry per CDR3 protein. The data show tens of thousands of distinct CDR3 sequences, 44% seen once. Germline values: CDR1 SQVTM, CDR2 ANQGSEA. V lost 4 bases and J lost 3, with 18 bases in between. The CDR3 contains 15 residues. The sequences come from PBMCs, mostly from graft donor cells, collected 360 days after TCRalphabeta/CD19-depleted stem cell transplant. This receptor was identified in a male patient aged 5 to 17 who had a stem cell transplant for acute lymphoblastic leukemia, so the T cells may come from the graft donor. The chain uses TRBV29-1 and TRBJ1-1, with a weak D call TRBD1 (5 bases). This chain's CDR3 is CSVGNFLGGYTEAFF. The CDR3 DNA reads TGCAGCGTTGGGAATTTCCTGGGGGGATACACTGAAGCTTTCTTT.